This TCR beta chain originates from a study of OX40 agonist ivuxolimab in advanced cancers. Only in-frame clones appear in the TCRdb table, and some are missing; sequencing was by immunoSEQ multiplex PCR. The table has 55,000 to 65,000 clones, nearly 90% seen once; the top ten hold 0.3% to 0.35%. Germline V lookup: CDR1 SGHTA, CDR2 FQGTGA. V was clipped by 5 bases and J by 1 base, with 12 bases between them. This CDR3 is 15 amino acids long. The input for sequencing was CD4+ or CD8+ T cells sorted from blood, taken in a trial of the OX40 agonist ivuxolimab. V usage is TRBV7-3 and J usage is TRBJ2-1; the D is unclear. This receptor was obtained from an adult with an advanced solid tumor such as melanoma, head and neck, liver or kidney cancer. The CDR3 here is CASSALVGSYNEQFF. In DNA form, the CDR3 reads TGTGCCAGCAGCGCTCTAGTAGGTTCCTACAATGAGCAGTTCTTC.